What follows are 14 T cell receptor beta chains derived from one specimen sequenced in a study of T cell responses to AZD1222 COVID-19 vaccine. The method was immunoSEQ multiplex PCR; TCRdb's version includes in-frame clones alone and lacks a portion of them. The sample lists 120,000 or so clones, less than 95% occurring once. This specimen consisted of peripheral blood, obtained on day 0 of AZD1222 vaccination. These receptors were taken from an adult in good health.

V is TRBV6-1 and J is TRBJ2-7, with D unresolved. Germline CDR1 and CDR2: MNHNS and SASEGT. This CDR3 comprises 15 residues. V lost 0 bases, J lost 7 bases, and 16 bases lay in between. CDR3 sequence reads: CASSEAPGLSQEQYF. In nucleotides, the CDR3 is TGTGCCAGCAGTGAAGCGCCCGGGCTCTCGCAGGAGCAGTACTTC.

This chain connects TRBV6-5 to TRBJ1-4, with D hard to call. The CDR3 totals 14 residues. The germline V and J ends were trimmed by 0 bases and 4 bases, with 6 bases remaining between them. Germline V gene lookup returns CDR1 MNHEY and CDR2 SVGAGI. CDR3 in amino acids: CASSYSLVNEKLFF. For the CDR3, the DNA is TGTGCCAGCAGTTACTCACTTGTTAATGAAAAACTGTTTTTT.

This clone was seen just once. V usage is TRBV18 and J usage is TRBJ1-5; D not certain. This CDR3 comprises 14 residues. Germline V gene sequence: CDR1 KGHSH, CDR2 LQKENI. The V end lost 4 bases, the J end lost 3 bases, and 10 bases lay between the germline ends. The CDR3 DNA is TGTGCCAGCTCACGCGACGGTTACAATCAGCCCCAGCATTTT. As protein: CASSRDGYNQPQHF.

The gene calls are TRBV4-2 and TRBJ2-7; D is perhaps TRBD1 (5 bases). The CDR3 length is 14 residues. Germline assignment: CDR1 LGHNA and CDR2 YNFKEQ. V gave up 4 bases and J gave up 5 bases, with 15 bases separating them. The DNA for the CDR3 is TGTGCCAGCAGCCCTAGGGGCGCAGTCAACGAGCAGTACTTC. It codes for CASSPRGAVNEQYF.

This clone was seen just once. CDR3 nucleotides: TGTGCCAGTAGTTATACCGGACTCAATCAGCCCCAGCATTTT. Encoded protein: CASSYTGLNQPQHF. The rearrangement links TRBV19 to TRBJ1-5; D not certain. CDR3 length: 14 amino acids. In germline, CDR1 is LNHDA, CDR2 SQIVND (reference sequence). Between the trimmed V and J ends, which lost 5 bases and 3 bases, there was a span of 11 bases.

The rearrangement uses TRBV7-8 and TRBJ2-7; D gene unclear. Deletions cut 1 base from V and 3 bases from J, with 10 bases between. The CDR3 length is 14 residues. Germline CDR1 SGHVS, CDR2 FQNEAQ. The CDR3, as DNA: TGTGCCAGCAGCTTAGAACGTCTGGTCTACGAGCAGTACTTC. Translating gives CASSLERLVYEQYF.

The chain recombines TRBV7-9 with TRBJ2-7, with 7 bases matching TRBD2. Unmatched junction bases numbered 17, after V lost 5 bases and J lost 4 bases. This CDR3 region has 17 residues. The germline gives CDR1 SEHNR, CDR2 FQNEAQ (reference sequence). Here the CDR3 DNA reads TGTGCCAGCAGCCCCCTGAGGCCTTCGGGAGGAAGGTACGAGCAGTACTTC. Its protein is CASSPLRPSGGRYEQYF.

The chain has TRBV5-1 and TRBJ1-1; D unresolved. Germline V gene data show CDR1 as SGHRS and CDR2 as YFSETQ. Trimming took off 0 bases at V and 4 bases at J, with 7 bases between the two ends. The CDR3 is 13 residues long. The CDR3 bases are TGCGCCAGCAGCTTGGAGCTGGTCACTGAAGCTTTCTTT. Translating gives CASSLELVTEAFF.

The genes are TRBV11-2 and TRBJ1-1; 7 bases agree with TRBD1. The CDR3 is made up of 12 amino acids. With V trimmed by 5 bases and J by 11 bases, 8 bases remained unmatched. Germline V gives CDR1 SGHAT, CDR2 FQNNGV. CDR3 in DNA: TGTGCCAGCAGCCCGACAGGGATCTATGCTTTCTTT. Residues: CASSPTGIYAFF.

The chain uses TRBV7-8 and TRBJ2-2; D is undetermined. The CDR3 is 15 residues long. The V gene's germline CDR1 is SGHVS and CDR2 FQNEAQ. With 0 bases removed from V and 4 bases from J, the gap between germline ends came to 9 bases. CDR3 region: CASSLAGGTTGELFF. The CDR3 region has the DNA TGTGCCAGCAGCTTAGCAGGCGGTACCACCGGGGAGCTGTTTTTT. Based on the CDR3 plus reference TRBV7-8 and TRBJ2-2, the full variable domain is GAGVSQSPRYKVAKRGQDVALRCDPISGHVSLFWYQQALGQGPEFLTYFQNEAQLDKSGLPSDRFFAERPEGSVSTLKIQRTQQEDSAVYLCASSLAGGTTGELFFGEGSRLTVL.

Remarks on this clone: In the same sample, other DNA sequences code for this CDR3. The chain recombines TRBV3-1 (or the pseudogene TRBV3-2) with TRBJ1-5; D is uncertain. This CDR3 contains 13 residues. V was clipped by 2 bases and J by 5 bases, with 7 bases between them. Germline values: CDR1 LGHDT, CDR2 YNNKEL (reference sequence). CDR3 sequence reads: CASSQWVDQPQHF. The CDR3 DNA sequence: TGTGCCAGCAGCCAATGGGTAGATCAGCCCCAGCATTTT.

The chain carries TRBV12-5 and TRBJ1-4, with 9 bases aligning to TRBD1. Trimming at V came to 5 bases and at J to 3 bases, leaving 4 bases not matched to a gene. The CDR3 loop spans 15 amino acids. Per germline, CDR1 LGHNT and CDR2 FRNRAP. As DNA, the CDR3 is TGTGCTAGTGGTGAACAGGGGGCGGCTAATGAAAAACTGTTTTTT. Translating gives CASGEQGAANEKLFF.

The chain recombines TRBV27 with TRBJ1-2; D call uncertain. The CDR3 contains 13 residues. V was clipped by 5 bases and J by 8 bases, with 15 bases between them. The germline V gene has CDR1 MNHEY and CDR2 SMNVEV (reference sequence). This CDR3 reads CASSPDVGRGYTF. CDR3 DNA sequence: TGTGCCAGCAGTCCCGATGTGGGTAGAGGCTACACCTTC.

The chain joins TRBV5-1 to TRBJ2-3; D gene uncertain. Deletions cut 7 bases from V and 0 bases from J, with 12 bases between. The CDR3 totals 14 residues. The V gene's germline CDR1 is SGHRS and CDR2 YFSETQ. CDR3 DNA sequence: TGCGCCAGCCGCTCCATAATTAGCACAGATACGCAGTATTTT. The encoded protein is CASRSIISTDTQYF.